Sequencing of this TCR beta chain was carried out in a study of cytomegalovirus exposure and HLA in healthy donors. This clone was picked up one time. Germline-derived CDR1 and CDR2 are SGHTA and FQGTGA. Trimming shortened V by 3 bases and J by 8 bases, and 13 bases separated the two germline ends. This CDR3 has 13 residues. TCRdb keeps only in-frame clones here, not all; method: immunoSEQ multiplex PCR. Of more than 120,000 clones listed, around nine tenths are singletons. Input material: PBMCs. This chain links TRBV7-3 with TRBJ1-2; tentative D call: TRBD1 (6 bases). This TCR was recovered from a young man in good health and CMV-seropositive. CDR3 region: CASSFTTGSGYTF. Here the CDR3 DNA reads TGTGCCAGCAGCTTCACAACAGGGAGCGGCTACACCTTC.